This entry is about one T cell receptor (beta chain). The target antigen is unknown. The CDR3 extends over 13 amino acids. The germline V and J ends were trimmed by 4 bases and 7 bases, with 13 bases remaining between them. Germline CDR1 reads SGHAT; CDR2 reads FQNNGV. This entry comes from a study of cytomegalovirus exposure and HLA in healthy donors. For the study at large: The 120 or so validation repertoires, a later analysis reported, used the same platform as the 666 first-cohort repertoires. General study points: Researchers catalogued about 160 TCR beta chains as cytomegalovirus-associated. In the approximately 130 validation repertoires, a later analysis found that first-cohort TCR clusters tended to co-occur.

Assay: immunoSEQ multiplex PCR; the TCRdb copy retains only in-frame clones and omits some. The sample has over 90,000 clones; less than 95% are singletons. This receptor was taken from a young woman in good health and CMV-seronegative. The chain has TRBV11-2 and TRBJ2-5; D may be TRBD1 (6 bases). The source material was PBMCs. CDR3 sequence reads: CASSYPQGWTQYF. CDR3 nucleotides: TGTGCCAGCAGCTACCCCCAGGGGTGGACCCAGTACTTC.